A few counts support the clone carrying this TCR beta chain. Antigen: not known. TCRdb re-called the 5' RACE reads with MiXCR, one entry per CDR3 protein. In the table there are a few hundred thousand distinct CDR3 sequences, 8.5% to 10% of which are singletons. This sample was taken from a study of T cells after yellow fever vaccination. Findings and caveats of the study: CD4 and CD8 compartments shared a small share of clonotypes, likely from convergent recombination.

The CDR3 extends over 15 amino acids. The germline V and J ends were trimmed by 6 bases and 4 bases, with 16 bases remaining between them. The germline V gene has CDR1 SGHAT and CDR2 FQNNGV. Here the sequenced sample was PBMCs, taken on the day of the first yellow fever vaccination. The chain joins TRBV11-2 to TRBJ2-1, with D perhaps TRBD1 or TRBD2 (5 bases each). The source is a man aged 18-30 years who received the YFV17D yellow fever vaccine. The CDR3 DNA follows: TGTGCCAGCAGTCAAGTCCGGGGACGATACAATGAGCAGTTCTTC. Its translation: CASSQVRGRYNEQFF.